These 26 T cell receptor beta chains share one sample of origin, sequenced in a study of blood T cell repertoires in COVID-19. Libraries were prepared by immunoSEQ multiplex PCR; TCRdb keeps only in-frame clonotypes and omits some of them. The table records 250,000 to 350,000 clones, around 92% of them present only once. The specimen was PBMCs or T cells enriched from blood (not recorded which). These receptors originate from a woman aged 50 to 60 who had been exposed to COVID-19.

This clone was seen just once. The CDR3 region is CASRAMTSGGSPLHF. The CDR3 nucleotides read TGTGCCAGCAGGGCAATGACGTCGGGTGGTTCACCCCTCCACTTT. The chain combines TRBV2 with TRBJ1-6; D not resolved. The CDR3 length is 15 residues. Germline V gene data show CDR1 as SNHLY and CDR2 as FYNNEI. Deletions cut 6 bases from V and 9 bases from J, with 18 bases between.

This rearrangement joins TRBV24-1 to TRBJ2-1; D is uncertain. Germline loops: CDR1 KGHDR, CDR2 SFDVKD. The CDR3 covers 15 residues. V lost 3 bases, J lost 6 bases, and 14 bases lay in between. CDR3 sequence (DNA): TGTGCCACCAGTGATCCGAATAAACCGGGCAATGAGCAGTTCTTC. This encodes CATSDPNKPGNEQFF.

The rearrangement joins TRBV4-2 to TRBJ2-4, with a possible D match to TRBD1 (7 bases). CDR3 length: 16 residues. Per germline, CDR1 LGHNA and CDR2 YNFKEQ. Between the trimmed V and J ends, which lost 4 bases and 1 base, there was a span of 14 bases. CDR3 coding DNA: TGTGCCAGCAGCCGCGGGACAGACTCGGCCAAAAACATTCAGTACTTC. Translating gives CASSRGTDSAKNIQYF.

The chain uses TRBV3-1 (or the pseudogene TRBV3-2) and TRBJ1-2, with unresolved D. Trimming removed 1 base from V and 10 bases from J, with 10 bases in between. The germline gives CDR1 LGHDT, CDR2 YNNKEL (reference sequence). There are 12 residues in the CDR3. CDR3 protein: CASSQGLTAYTF. The DNA for the CDR3 is TGTGCCAGCAGCCAAGGTTTAACAGCCTACACCTTC.

This chain links TRBV2 with TRBJ1-6; D may be TRBD1 (6 bases). Trimming cost V 6 bases and J 4 bases, with 22 bases left between them. Looked up from germline, CDR1 is SNHLY and CDR2 is FYNNEI. This CDR3 spans 18 amino acids. CDR3 in DNA: TGTGCCAGCAGCACGCGGGAGCCGGACAGTAAATATAATTCACCCCTCCACTTT. Protein sequence: CASSTREPDSKYNSPLHF.

The genes are TRBV30 and TRBJ1-2; D is undetermined. The CDR3 totals 14 residues. The V gene's germline CDR1 is GTSNPN and CDR2 SVGIG (reference sequence). The V end lost 3 bases, the J end lost 7 bases, and 18 bases lay between the germline ends. This chain's CDR3 is CAWSSPRGIGGYTF. The DNA of the CDR3 is TGTGCCTGGAGCTCTCCCCGGGGAATTGGTGGCTACACCTTC.

This rearrangement joins TRBV2 to TRBJ1-2; D remains unclear. The V end was cut by 4 bases, the J end by 4 bases, with 10 bases between. The V gene's germline CDR1 is SNHLY and CDR2 FYNNEI. The CDR3 has 13 residues. Here the CDR3 reads CASSVSGIYGYTF. The CDR3 DNA follows: TGTGCCAGCAGTGTAAGCGGAATCTATGGCTACACCTTC.

The chain carries TRBV30 and TRBJ2-6; D may be TRBD2 (5 bases). The length of the CDR3 is 17 residues. With 0 bases removed from V and 0 bases from J, the gap between germline ends came to 12 bases. CDR1 and CDR2 from the germline V gene are GTSNPN and SVGIG (reference sequence). The CDR3 region has the DNA TGTGCCTGGAGTGTAAAAGTAGGGAGCTCTGGGGCCAACGTCCTGACTTTC. It is translated as CAWSVKVGSSGANVLTF.

The gene calls are TRBV28 and TRBJ1-4; D is possibly TRBD1 (5 bases). V lost 4 bases and J lost 7, with 13 bases in between. The CDR3 loop spans 14 amino acids. Germline lookup yields CDR1 MDHEN and CDR2 SYDVKM. CDR3 coding DNA: TGTGCCAGCAGTTCGTTAAAAAGGGGTGAAAAACTGTTTTTT. Translated: CASSSLKRGEKLFF.

The chain recombines TRBV3-1 (or the pseudogene TRBV3-2) with TRBJ1-6; D remains unclear. The CDR3 has 14 residues. Germline V gives CDR1 LGHDT, CDR2 YNNKEL (reference sequence). V was cut by 1 base and J by 6 bases, with 7 bases left in between. The CDR3 DNA follows: TGTGCCAGCAGCCAAGGAGGTAGTAATTCACCCCTCCACTTT. This encodes CASSQGGSNSPLHF.

A note on this clone: The sample carries other DNA sequences with the same CDR3. The chain joins TRBV5-1 to TRBJ2-7; 8 nucleotides line up with TRBD2. The CDR3 length is 14 residues. With 4 bases clipped from V and 2 bases from J, the junction kept 5 bases outside the gene matches. Germline V gene sequence: CDR1 SGHRS, CDR2 YFSETQ. In DNA form, the CDR3 reads TGCGCCAGCAGCGGCGGGGGGACCACCTACGAGCAGTACTTC. This gives the protein CASSGGGTTYEQYF.

This sequence joins TRBV6-5 and TRBJ1-5, with 8 positions matching TRBD1. Losses at the gene ends were 2 bases for V and 0 bases for J; bases not matched to a gene: 3. From germline, CDR1 is MNHEY and CDR2 SVGAGI. The CDR3 is 16 residues long. CDR3 sequence reads: CASSYPGTGSNQPQHF. The CDR3 DNA is TGTGCCAGCAGTTACCCGGGGACAGGTAGCAATCAGCCCCAGCATTTT.

This clone appeared once. The chain has TRBV5-4 and TRBJ2-5, with 9 bases fitting TRBD1. Germline V gene sequence: CDR1 SGHNT, CDR2 YYREEE (reference sequence). This CDR3 has 14 residues. J was trimmed by 5 bases and V by 6 bases; bases with no gene match: 8. The chain's CDR3 is CASTTQGAPETQYF. In nucleotides, the CDR3 is TGTGCCAGCACCACACAGGGGGCGCCGGAGACCCAGTACTTC. Full variable domain (remainder filled in from reference TRBV5-4 and TRBJ2-5): ETGVTQSPTHLIKTRGQQVTLRCSSQSGHNTVSWYQQALGQGPQFIFQYYREEENGRGNFPPRFSGLQFPNYSSELNVNALELDDSALYLCASTTQGAPETQYFGPGTRLLVL.

The rearrangement joins TRBV5-1 to TRBJ1-1; weak D call: TRBD1 (6 bases). The CDR3 runs to 16 residues. Germline V CDR1 and CDR2: SGHRS, YFSETQ. The ends were cut back, 4 bases at V and 2 bases at J, with 18 bases in the middle. CDR3 region: CASSTWIGQPNTEAFF. In DNA, the CDR3 is TGCGCCAGCAGCACGTGGATCGGACAGCCCAACACTGAAGCTTTCTTT.

The chain carries TRBV5-1 and TRBJ2-5; 10 bases are a match to TRBD2. After removal of 0 bases from V and 5 bases from J, the junction contained 7 bases not matched to a gene. CDR1 SGHRS and CDR2 YFSETQ come from the germline V gene. This CDR3 has 16 residues. The DNA of the CDR3 is TGCGCCAGCAGCTTGGAGGGTAGCGGGGGGCTCGAGACCCAGTACTTC. This encodes CASSLEGSGGLETQYF. Using reference TRBV5-1 and TRBJ2-5 for the parts outside the CDR3, the full variable domain is KAGVTQTPRYLIKTRGQQVTLSCSPISGHRSVSWYQQTPGQGLQFLFEYFSETQRNKGNFPGRFSGRQFSNSRSEMNVSTLELGDSALYLCASSLEGSGGLETQYFGPGTRLLVL.

The chain recombines TRBV5-1 with TRBJ2-6; D perhaps matches TRBD1 (5 bases). CDR3 size: 15 residues. The V end was cut by 2 bases, the J end by 4 bases, with 10 bases between. CDR1 and CDR2 from the germline V gene are SGHRS and YFSETQ. DNA of the CDR3: TGCGCCAGCAGCTTAACGACAGCCGGGGCCAACGTCCTGACTTTC. This gives the protein CASSLTTAGANVLTF.

This chain joins TRBV6-2 or TRBV6-3 and TRBJ1-2; D not certain. V lost 6 bases and J lost 4, with 18 bases in between. Germline CDR1 is MNHEY and CDR2 is SVGEGT. The CDR3 contains 15 residues. The CDR3 region has the DNA TGTGCCAGCAGCCCCCGACGGACTGGAGGCTATGGCTACACCTTC. Its protein is CASSPRRTGGYGYTF.

Points on this clone: This specimen includes other DNA sequences encoding the same CDR3. This chain links TRBV5-1 with TRBJ1-5, with D perhaps matching TRBD1 (5 bases). The CDR3 extends over 13 amino acids. Per the germline V gene, CDR1 is SGHRS and CDR2 is YFSETQ. Trimming removed 2 bases from V and 5 bases from J, with 8 bases in between. CDR3 protein: CASSLGEYQPQHF. The CDR3 DNA is TGCGCCAGCAGCTTAGGGGAATATCAGCCCCAGCATTTT.

The chain uses TRBV28 and TRBJ2-3; 7 positions match TRBD2. The CDR3 has 17 residues. With 6 bases clipped from V and 10 bases from J, the junction kept 22 bases outside the gene matches. Germline-derived CDR1 and CDR2 are MDHEN and SYDVKM. In DNA, the CDR3 is TGTGCCAGCAGCCCGCTGGGGAGCGGGGATCCCACCGGGGCGCAGTATTTT. Translating gives CASSPLGSGDPTGAQYF.

The V call is TRBV6-1, the J call TRBJ2-6; D is unresolved. The ends were cut back, 4 bases at V and 0 bases at J, with 10 bases in the middle. There are 16 residues in the CDR3. Germline V gives CDR1 MNHNS, CDR2 SASEGT. The CDR3 region has the DNA TGTGCCAGCAGTGGGTCCGCGTACTCTGGGGCCAACGTCCTGACTTTC. It encodes CASSGSAYSGANVLTF.

The CDR3 sequence: CASSRLDRSYEQYF. DNA for the CDR3: TGTGCCAGCAGTCGCCTCGACAGGAGTTACGAGCAGTACTTC. The chain links TRBV28 to TRBJ2-7; D might be TRBD1 (6 bases). V gave up 5 bases and J gave up 4 bases, with 15 bases separating them. In germline, CDR1 is MDHEN, CDR2 SYDVKM. The CDR3 extends over 14 amino acids.

The gene calls are TRBV7-2 and TRBJ2-1; D gene unclear. With 2 bases removed from V and 9 bases from J, the gap between germline ends came to 11 bases. Germline CDR1 and CDR2: SGHTA and FQGNSA. There are 13 residues in the CDR3. CDR3 nucleotides: TGTGCCAGCAGCTTAATCGGAGATGCTGAGCAGTTCTTC. It translates to CASSLIGDAEQFF.

The V gene is TRBV27, the J gene TRBJ1-6, with 7 positions matching TRBD1. This CDR3 is built from 18 residues. Germline loops: CDR1 MNHEY, CDR2 SMNVEV (reference sequence). V lost 5 bases and J lost 0; bases outside the gene matches: 10. This CDR3 reads CASSGEYRGGSYNSPLHF. CDR3 bases: TGTGCCAGCAGTGGAGAATACAGGGGCGGCTCCTATAATTCACCCCTCCACTTT.

The chain couples TRBV5-1 to TRBJ1-1; 10 bases line up with TRBD1. J was trimmed by 5 bases and V by 0 bases; bases with no gene match: 10. CDR1 is SGHRS and CDR2 is YFSETQ in the germline V gene. The CDR3 is 17 amino acids. Here the CDR3 DNA reads TGCGCCAGCAGCTTGGGGACAGGGGGAGACCTTTGGACTGAAGCTTTCTTT. The encoded protein is CASSLGTGGDLWTEAFF.

This sequence joins TRBV4-1 and TRBJ2-7; tentatively, D is TRBD1 (5 bases). CDR1 MGHRA and CDR2 YSYEKL come from the germline V gene. Between the trimmed V and J ends, which lost 4 bases and 3 bases, there was a span of 10 bases. The CDR3 extends over 13 amino acids. The CDR3 protein is CASSPGIFYEQYF. For the CDR3, the DNA is TGCGCCAGCAGCCCAGGGATATTCTACGAGCAGTACTTC.

This chain uses TRBV25-1 with TRBJ2-5; 9 nucleotides match TRBD2. Germline trimming cut 6 bases from V and 5 bases from J; bases unmatched to any gene: 7. This CDR3 contains 14 residues. CDR1 and CDR2 from the germline V gene are MGHDK and SYGVNS. The CDR3 DNA reads as TGTGCCAGCAGCGCGCGGGGGGGCAGGGAGACCCAGTACTTC. Translating it yields CASSARGGRETQYF.